The entry below gives a single T cell receptor beta chain sequence along with its context. The data stem from a study of control samples from healthy donors and cancer patients. Some clones are missing from TCRdb's copy, which holds only in-frame ones; the method was immunoSEQ multiplex PCR. Here the sample spans 70,000 to 95,000 clones, around 87% being singletons. Germline V gives CDR1 WSHSY, CDR2 SAAADI. With 5 bases clipped from V and 5 bases from J, the junction kept 5 bases outside the gene matches. The CDR3 is made up of 13 amino acids. V is TRBV10-2 and J is TRBJ1-2; TRBD1 matches 7 bases. Material: blood. The sequence derives from a man between 50 and 59 years old in good health. The CDR3 loop reads CASSYDRDYGYTF. CDR3 nucleotide sequence: TGCGCCAGCAGTTACGACAGGGATTATGGCTACACCTTC.